This T cell receptor beta chain was sequenced during a study of radiotherapy plus CTLA-4 blockade in lung cancer. This table comes from immunoSEQ multiplex PCR, and its TCRdb copy is limited to in-frame clones, with some not included. The sample carries 90,000 to 150,000 clones, 78% recorded once. This TCR was recovered from a human donor with non-small cell lung cancer who had a partial response to radiotherapy plus ipilimumab. Sequencing used peripheral blood, obtained from a patient treated with radiotherapy plus ipilimumab.

CDR3 in amino acids: CSVSGGLGAFF. As DNA, the CDR3 is TGCAGCGTCTCGGGGGGGCTGGGAGCTTTCTTT. The chain carries TRBV29-1 and TRBJ1-1; D is possibly TRBD1 (6 bases). Germline loops: CDR1 SQVTM, CDR2 ANQGSEA. Between the trimmed V and J ends, which lost 6 bases and 10 bases, there was a span of 15 bases. The CDR3 extends over 11 amino acids.